This TCR beta chain was profiled in a study of T cells in Graves' hyperthyroidism and ophthalmopathy. Regarding the study as a whole: Most clonotypes expanded in the thyroid (above 0.001) were also present in blood.

This clonotype was seen ten or more times. The target antigen is unknown. At least 3 on the Clinical Activity Score was recorded for ophthalmopathy patients, who also had NOSPECS grade at least 4 and duration under 3 months. TCR beta CDR3 region amplification was performed from RNA transcripts. HTBI primers drove first-round RT-PCR of the TCR CDR3. TCRdb re-called the multiplex PCR reads through MiXCR, storing one row per CDR3 protein. The sample has 500,000 to 800,000 distinct CDR3 sequences, roughly 15% seen once. Germline V gene sequence: CDR1 LGHDT, CDR2 YNNKEL (reference sequence). V shed 1 base and J 3 bases; nucleotides not matched to a gene: 2. This CDR3 has 16 residues.

The sequenced sample consisted of blood. This rearrangement joins TRBV3-1 to TRBJ2-7; 14 bases match TRBD2. This TCR derives from a woman aged 45-65 years with Graves' ophthalmopathy. The CDR3 DNA is TGTGCCAGCAGCCAAGCCGGGACTAGCGGGAGCTACGAGCAGTACTTC. It yields the protein CASSQAGTSGSYEQYF.